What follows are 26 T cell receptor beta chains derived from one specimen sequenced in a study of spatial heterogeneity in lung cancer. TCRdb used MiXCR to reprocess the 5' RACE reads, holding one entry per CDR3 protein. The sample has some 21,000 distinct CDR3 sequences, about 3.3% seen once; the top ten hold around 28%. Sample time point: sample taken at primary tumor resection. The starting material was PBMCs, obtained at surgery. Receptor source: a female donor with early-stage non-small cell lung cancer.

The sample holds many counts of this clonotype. CDR3 in amino acids: CASSLSQGHYGYTF. The CDR3 region has the DNA TGTGCCAGCAGTTTATCACAGGGGCACTATGGCTACACCTTC. The rearrangement links TRBV27 to TRBJ1-2, with TRBD1 matching 7 bases. Germline trimming cut 0 bases from V and 3 bases from J; bases unmatched to any gene: 1. The CDR3 totals 14 residues. Per the germline V gene, CDR1 is MNHEY and CDR2 is SMNVEV (reference sequence).

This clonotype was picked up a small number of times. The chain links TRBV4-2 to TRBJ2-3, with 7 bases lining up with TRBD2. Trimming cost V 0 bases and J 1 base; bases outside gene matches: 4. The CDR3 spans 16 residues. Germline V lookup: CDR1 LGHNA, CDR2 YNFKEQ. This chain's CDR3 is CASSQDTAGGTDTQYF. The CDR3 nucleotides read TGTGCCAGCAGCCAAGATACGGCGGGAGGCACAGATACGCAGTATTTT.

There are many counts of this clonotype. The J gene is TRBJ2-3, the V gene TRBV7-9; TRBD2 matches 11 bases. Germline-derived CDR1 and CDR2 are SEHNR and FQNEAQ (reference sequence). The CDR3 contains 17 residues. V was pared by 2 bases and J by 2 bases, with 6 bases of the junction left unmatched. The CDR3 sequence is CASSLSLAGGLTDTQYF. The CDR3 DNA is TGTGCCAGCAGCTTATCCTTAGCGGGAGGGCTCACAGATACGCAGTATTTT.

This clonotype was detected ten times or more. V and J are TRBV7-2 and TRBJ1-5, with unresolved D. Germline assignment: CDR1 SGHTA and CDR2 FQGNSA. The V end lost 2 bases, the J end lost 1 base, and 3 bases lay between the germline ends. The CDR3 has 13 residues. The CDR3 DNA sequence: TGTGCCAGCAGCTTAAACAGCAATCAGCCCCAGCATTTT. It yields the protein CASSLNSNQPQHF.

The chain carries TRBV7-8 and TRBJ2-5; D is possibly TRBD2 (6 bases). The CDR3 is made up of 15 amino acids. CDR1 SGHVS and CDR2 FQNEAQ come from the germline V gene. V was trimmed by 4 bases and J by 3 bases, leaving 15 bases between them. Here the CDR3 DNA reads TGTGCCAGCAGCTCTAGGGGACTTCCGGAAGAGACCCAGTACTTC. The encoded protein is CASSSRGLPEETQYF.

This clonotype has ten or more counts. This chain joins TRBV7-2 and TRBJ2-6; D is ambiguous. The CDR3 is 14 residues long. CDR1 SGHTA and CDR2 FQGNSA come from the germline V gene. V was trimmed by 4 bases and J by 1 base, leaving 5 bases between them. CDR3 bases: TGTGCCAGCAGCTCGGCTTCTGGGGCCAACGTCCTGACTTTC. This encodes CASSSASGANVLTF. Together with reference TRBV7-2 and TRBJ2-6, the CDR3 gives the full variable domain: GAGVSQSPSNKVTEKGKDVELRCDPISGHTALYWYRQSLGQGLEFLIYFQGNSAPDKSGLPSDRFSAERTGGSVSTLTIQRTQQEDSAVYLCASSSASGANVLTFGAGSRLTVL.

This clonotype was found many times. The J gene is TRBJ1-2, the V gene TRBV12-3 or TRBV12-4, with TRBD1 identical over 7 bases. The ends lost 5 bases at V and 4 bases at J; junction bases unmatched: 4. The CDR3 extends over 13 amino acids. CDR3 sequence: CASSPGQTYGYTF. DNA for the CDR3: TGTGCCAGCAGTCCGGGACAGACCTATGGCTACACCTTC.

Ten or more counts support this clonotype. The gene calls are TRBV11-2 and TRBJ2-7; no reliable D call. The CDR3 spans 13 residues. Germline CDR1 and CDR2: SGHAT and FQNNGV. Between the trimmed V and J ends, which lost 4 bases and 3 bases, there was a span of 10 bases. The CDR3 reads CASSSDGFYEQYF. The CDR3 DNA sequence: TGTGCCAGCAGCTCTGACGGCTTCTACGAGCAGTACTTC.

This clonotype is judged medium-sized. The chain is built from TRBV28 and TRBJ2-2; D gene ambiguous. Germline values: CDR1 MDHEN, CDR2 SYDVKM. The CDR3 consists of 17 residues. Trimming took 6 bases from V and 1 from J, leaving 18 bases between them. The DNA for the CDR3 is TGTGCCAGCAGATTCCAATGGGGTAAACGGAACACCGGGGAGCTGTTTTTT. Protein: CASRFQWGKRNTGELFF.

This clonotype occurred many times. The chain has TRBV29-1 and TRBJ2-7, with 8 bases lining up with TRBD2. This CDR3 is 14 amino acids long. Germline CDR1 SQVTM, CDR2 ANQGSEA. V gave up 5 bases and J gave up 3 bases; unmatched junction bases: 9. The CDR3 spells CSVSLAGRDYEQYF. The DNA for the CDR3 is TGCAGCGTTTCGCTAGCGGGTCGGGACTACGAGCAGTACTTC.

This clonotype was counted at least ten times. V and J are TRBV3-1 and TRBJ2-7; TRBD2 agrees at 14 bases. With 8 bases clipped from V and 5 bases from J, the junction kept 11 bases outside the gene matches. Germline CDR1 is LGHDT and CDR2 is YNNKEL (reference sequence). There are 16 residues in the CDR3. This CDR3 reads CASGAGTSGSLHEQYF. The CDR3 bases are TGTGCCAGCGGCGCCGGGACTAGCGGGAGTCTACACGAGCAGTACTTC.

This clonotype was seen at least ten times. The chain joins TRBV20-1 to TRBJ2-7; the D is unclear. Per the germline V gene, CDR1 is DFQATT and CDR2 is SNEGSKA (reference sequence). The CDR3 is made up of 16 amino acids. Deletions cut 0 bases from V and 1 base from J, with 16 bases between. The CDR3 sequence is CSARDLGLGESYEQYF. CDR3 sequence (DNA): TGCAGTGCTAGAGATTTGGGGTTGGGTGAATCCTACGAGCAGTACTTC.

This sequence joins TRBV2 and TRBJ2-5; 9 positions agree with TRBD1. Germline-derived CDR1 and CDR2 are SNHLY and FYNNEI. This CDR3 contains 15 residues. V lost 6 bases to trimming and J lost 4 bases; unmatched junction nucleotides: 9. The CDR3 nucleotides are TGTGCCAGCAGGGCGACCGGGACAGGGTCAGAGACCCAGTACTTC. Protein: CASRATGTGSETQYF.

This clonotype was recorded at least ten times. The DNA for the CDR3 is TGTGCCTGGAGTCGGACTCACAATGAGCAGTTCTTC. The encoded protein is CAWSRTHNEQFF. This chain joins TRBV30 and TRBJ2-1, with D perhaps TRBD2 (5 bases). V gave up 2 bases and J gave up 5 bases, with 7 bases separating them. CDR3 length: 12 residues. The germline V gene encodes CDR1 GTSNPN and CDR2 SVGIG (reference sequence).

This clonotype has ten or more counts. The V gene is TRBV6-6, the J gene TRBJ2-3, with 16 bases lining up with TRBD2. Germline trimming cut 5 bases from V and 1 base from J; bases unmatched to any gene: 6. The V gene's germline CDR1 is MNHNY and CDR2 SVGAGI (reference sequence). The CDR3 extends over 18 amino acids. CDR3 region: CASSLGTSGRAGTDTQYF. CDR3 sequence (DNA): TGTGCCAGCAGTCTGGGGACTAGCGGGAGGGCCGGCACAGATACGCAGTATTTT.

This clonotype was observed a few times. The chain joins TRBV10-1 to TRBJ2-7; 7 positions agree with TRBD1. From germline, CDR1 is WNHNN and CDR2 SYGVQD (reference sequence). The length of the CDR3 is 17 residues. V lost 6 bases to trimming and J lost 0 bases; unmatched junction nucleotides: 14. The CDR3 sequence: CASRMEPERDSSYEQYF. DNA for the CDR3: TGCGCCAGCAGGATGGAACCGGAAAGGGACAGCTCCTACGAGCAGTACTTC.

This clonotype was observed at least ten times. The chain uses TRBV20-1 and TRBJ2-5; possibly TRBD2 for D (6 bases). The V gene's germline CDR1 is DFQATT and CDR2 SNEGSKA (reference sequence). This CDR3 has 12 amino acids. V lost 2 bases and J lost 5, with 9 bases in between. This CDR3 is CSARSGVETQYF. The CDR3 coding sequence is TGCAGTGCTAGATCGGGAGTGGAGACCCAGTACTTC.

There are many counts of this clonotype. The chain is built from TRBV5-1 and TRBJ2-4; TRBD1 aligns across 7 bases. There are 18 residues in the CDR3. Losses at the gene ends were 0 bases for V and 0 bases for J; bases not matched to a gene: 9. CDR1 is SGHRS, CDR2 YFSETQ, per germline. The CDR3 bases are TGCGCCAGCAGCTTGGAAGGGACAGCAGCCTTAGCCAAAAACATTCAGTACTTC. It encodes CASSLEGTAALAKNIQYF.

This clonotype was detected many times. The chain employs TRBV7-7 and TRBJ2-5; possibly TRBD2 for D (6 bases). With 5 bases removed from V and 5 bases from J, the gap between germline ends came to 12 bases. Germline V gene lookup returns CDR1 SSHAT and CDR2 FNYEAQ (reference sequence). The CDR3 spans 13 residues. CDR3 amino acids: CASSHRREETQYF. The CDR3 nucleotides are TGTGCCAGCAGCCATCGACGGGAGGAGACCCAGTACTTC.

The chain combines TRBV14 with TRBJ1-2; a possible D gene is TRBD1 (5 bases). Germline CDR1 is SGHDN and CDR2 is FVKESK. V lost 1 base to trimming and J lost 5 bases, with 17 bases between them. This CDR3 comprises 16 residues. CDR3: CASSQVGTELRYGYTF. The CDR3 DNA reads TGTGCCAGCAGCCAAGTTGGGACCGAGCTACGGTATGGCTACACCTTC.

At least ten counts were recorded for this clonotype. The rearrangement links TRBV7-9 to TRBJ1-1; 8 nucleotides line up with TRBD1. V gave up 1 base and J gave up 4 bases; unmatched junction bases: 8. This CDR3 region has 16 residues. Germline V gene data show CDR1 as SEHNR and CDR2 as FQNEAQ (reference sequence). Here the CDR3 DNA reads TGTGCCAGCAGCTTAGGTAGGACAGGGTGGTCCACTGAAGCTTTCTTT. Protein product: CASSLGRTGWSTEAFF.

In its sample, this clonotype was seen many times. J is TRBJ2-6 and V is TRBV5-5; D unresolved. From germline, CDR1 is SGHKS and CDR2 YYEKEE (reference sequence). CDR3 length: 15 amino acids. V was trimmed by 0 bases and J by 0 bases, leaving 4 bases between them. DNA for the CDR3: TGTGCCAGCAGCTTGGTAGGCTCTGGGGCCAACGTCCTGACTTTC. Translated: CASSLVGSGANVLTF.

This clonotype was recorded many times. CDR3 DNA sequence: TGCAGCGTTGAACACGGATACTATGGCTACACCTTC. It yields the protein CSVEHGYYGYTF. The V call is TRBV29-1, the J call TRBJ1-2; D ambiguous. V gave up 2 bases and J gave up 3 bases, with 7 bases separating them. Germline CDR1 reads SQVTM; CDR2 reads ANQGSEA. The CDR3 spans 12 residues. The complete variable domain, with remaining parts taken from reference TRBV29-1 and TRBJ1-2, reads SAVISQKPSRDICQRGTSLTIQCQVDSQVTMMFWYRQQPGQSLTLIATANQGSEATYESGFVIDKFPISRPNLTFSTLTVSNMSPEDSSIYLCSVEHGYYGYTFGSGTRLTVV.

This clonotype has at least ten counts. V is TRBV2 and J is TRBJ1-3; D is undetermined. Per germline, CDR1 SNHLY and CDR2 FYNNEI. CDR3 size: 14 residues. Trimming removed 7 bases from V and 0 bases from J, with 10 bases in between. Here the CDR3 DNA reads TGTGCCAGCAAAGTCGGGATCTCTGGAAACACCATATATTTT. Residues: CASKVGISGNTIYF.

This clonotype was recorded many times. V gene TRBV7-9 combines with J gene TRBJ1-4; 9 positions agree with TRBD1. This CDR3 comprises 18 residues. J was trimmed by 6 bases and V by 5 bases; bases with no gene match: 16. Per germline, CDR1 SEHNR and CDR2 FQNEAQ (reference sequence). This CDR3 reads CASSTGQGNRALDEKLFF. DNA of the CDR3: TGTGCCAGCAGCACGGGACAGGGAAATCGGGCTCTTGATGAAAAACTGTTTTTT.

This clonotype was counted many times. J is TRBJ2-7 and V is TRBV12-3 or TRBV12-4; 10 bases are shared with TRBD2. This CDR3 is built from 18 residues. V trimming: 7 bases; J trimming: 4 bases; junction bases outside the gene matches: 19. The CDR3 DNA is TGTGCCAGCACCACGGACAGCCCGACTAGCGGGCGACTTTACGAGCAGTACTTC. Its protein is CASTTDSPTSGRLYEQYF.